These T cell receptor beta chains were read from a single sample in a study of blood T cells in healthy people across ages. TCRdb re-called the 5' RACE reads through MiXCR, storing one row per CDR3 protein. This sample has about 930,000 distinct CDR3 sequences, with 25% to 35% found just once. These same data were also listed under a study on T cells of mothers and their children.

What was sequenced was blood. The receptors derive from a woman in her thirties or forties in good health. The CDR3 runs from the conserved cysteine through the conserved F or W. The D gene is left open where the match is weak.

v_call,d_call,j_call,cdr3_aa
TRBV10-3,TRBD1,TRBJ1-1,CAIGGTGEGGTEAFF
TRBV19,.,TRBJ2-5,CASTTGGGETQYF
TRBV12-3/TRBV12-4,.,TRBJ1-2,CAGSLGEGTNYGYTF
TRBV5-1,.,TRBJ1-1,CASRQDGGTEAFF
TRBV5-1,.,TRBJ2-1,CASSFPHGDGLPRSSYNEQFF
TRBV5-1,.,TRBJ1-5,CASSTGIGNQPQHF
TRBV20-1,TRBD2,TRBJ2-4,CSARDSGGVSSINIQYF
TRBV11-2,.,TRBJ2-7,CAGSLDPADSYEQYF
TRBV7-2,.,TRBJ1-6,CASSSVGSRFNSPLHF
TRBV20-1,.,TRBJ2-5,CSARDYGVGRVETQYF
TRBV20-1,TRBD2,TRBJ2-5,CSARDGGGVPETQYF
TRBV6-5,.,TRBJ1-1,CASSESGHIHEAFF
TRBV20-1,TRBD1,TRBJ2-1,CSDTDRGVRNEQFF
TRBV7-2,TRBD2,TRBJ2-6,CASSSTAGRSGANVLTF
TRBV20-1,TRBD2,TRBJ2-1,CSARLGLAGPQFF
TRBV12-3/TRBV12-4,TRBD1,TRBJ1-2,CASISQDRTYGYTF
TRBV18,TRBD1,TRBJ2-3,CASSARTGIDTQYF
TRBV15,.,TRBJ2-3,CATSKGERGFAIPDTQYF
TRBV3-1,TRBD1,TRBJ2-1,CASSQGARGLNEQFF
TRBV29-1,.,TRBJ2-1,CSVGRSYNEQFF
TRBV5-1,TRBD2,TRBJ2-1,CASSPYGRALNEQFF
TRBV6-2/TRBV6-3,.,TRBJ1-1,CASSYGGGEAFF
TRBV7-3,.,TRBJ2-1,CASSPKLSSYNEQFF
TRBV12-3/TRBV12-4,.,TRBJ2-3,CASSSTGLGGADTQYF
TRBV7-6,TRBD1,TRBJ2-2,CASSLVSDRGTGELFF
TRBV6-5,.,TRBJ1-5,CASSSWGAEGSNQPQHF
TRBV9,.,TRBJ2-1,CASSVWGSYDNEQFF
TRBV6-5,TRBD2,TRBJ2-7,CASASGSGRAYEQYF
TRBV15,TRBD2,.,CATSRDPGTSGSNPYEQYF
TRBV4-3,.,TRBJ1-2,CASSQEPGWYMGQQDGYTF
TRBV20-1,TRBD2,TRBJ2-3,CSASGGGGFTDTQYF
TRBV5-4,TRBD1,TRBJ2-6,CASSLNPTGAGANVLTF
TRBV12-3/TRBV12-4,TRBD1,TRBJ1-2,CATGVGQGSYGYTF
TRBV5-1,.,TRBJ2-7,CASRARKGGSYEQYF
TRBV28,.,TRBJ1-2,CASIPFGQNYGYTF
TRBV12-3/TRBV12-4,TRBD2,TRBJ2-5,CASSLGGSLGETQYF
TRBV28,TRBD2,TRBJ2-5,CASSLYRLAVKQYF
TRBV11-2,.,TRBJ2-7,CASSVGAGRSYEQYF
TRBV7-3,TRBD2,TRBJ2-1,CASSPQRGGHNEQFF
TRBV27,.,TRBJ2-6,CASSLFSGSGANVLTF
TRBV27,TRBD1,.,CASSTRTGSSYNEQYF
TRBV5-1,.,TRBJ2-1,CASSFDSYNEQFF
TRBV9,.,TRBJ1-1,CASSVDISPTNTEAFF
TRBV28,TRBD1,TRBJ2-7,CASSSGQAGGQYF
TRBV6-1,.,TRBJ1-1,CASSDGTHTEAFF
TRBV6-4,TRBD2,TRBJ2-5,CAMGAGGPGEQYF
TRBV28,TRBD1,TRBJ2-3,CASSLGPGTGGGDTQYF
TRBV7-2,TRBD2,TRBJ2-4,CASSLGASGGAIGKNIQYF
TRBV28,TRBD1,TRBJ2-1,CASVTGASYNEQFF
TRBV20-1,.,TRBJ2-1,CSAPPEGGGSYNEQFF